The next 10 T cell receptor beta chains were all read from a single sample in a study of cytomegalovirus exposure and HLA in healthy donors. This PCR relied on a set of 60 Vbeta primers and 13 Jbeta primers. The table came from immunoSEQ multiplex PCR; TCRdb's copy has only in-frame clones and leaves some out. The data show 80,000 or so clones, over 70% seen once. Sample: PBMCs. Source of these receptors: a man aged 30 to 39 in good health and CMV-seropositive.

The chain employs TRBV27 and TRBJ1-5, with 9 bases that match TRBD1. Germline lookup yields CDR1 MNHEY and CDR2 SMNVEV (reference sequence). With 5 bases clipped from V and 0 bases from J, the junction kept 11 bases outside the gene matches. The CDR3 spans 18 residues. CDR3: CASSVYGTGRLSNQPQHF. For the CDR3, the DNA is TGTGCCAGCAGTGTCTATGGGACAGGGAGACTTAGCAATCAGCCCCAGCATTTT.

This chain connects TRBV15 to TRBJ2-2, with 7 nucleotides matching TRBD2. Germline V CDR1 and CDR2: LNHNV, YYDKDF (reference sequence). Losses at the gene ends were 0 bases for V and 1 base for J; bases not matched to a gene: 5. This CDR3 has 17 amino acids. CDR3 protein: CATSRDPASGNTGELFF. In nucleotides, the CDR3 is TGTGCCACCAGCAGAGATCCGGCTAGCGGGAACACCGGGGAGCTGTTTTTT.

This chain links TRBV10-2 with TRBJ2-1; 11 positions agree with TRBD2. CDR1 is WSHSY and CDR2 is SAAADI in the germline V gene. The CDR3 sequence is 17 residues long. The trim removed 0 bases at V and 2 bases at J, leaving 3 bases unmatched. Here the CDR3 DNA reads TGCGCCAGCAGTGAGTCGACTAGCGGGAACACCTACAATGAGCAGTTCTTC. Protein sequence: CASSESTSGNTYNEQFF.

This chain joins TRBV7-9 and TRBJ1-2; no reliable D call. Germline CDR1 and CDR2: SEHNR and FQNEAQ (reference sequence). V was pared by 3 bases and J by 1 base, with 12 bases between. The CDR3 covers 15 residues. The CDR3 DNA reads TGTGCCAGCAGCTTCGGATCAGGTTATAACTATGGCTACACCTTC. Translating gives CASSFGSGYNYGYTF.

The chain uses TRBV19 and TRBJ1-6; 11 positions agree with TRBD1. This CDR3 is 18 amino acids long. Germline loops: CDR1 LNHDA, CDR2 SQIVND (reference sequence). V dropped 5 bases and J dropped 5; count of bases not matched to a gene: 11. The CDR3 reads CASSQYYPGQGDNSPLHF. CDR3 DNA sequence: TGTGCCAGTAGTCAATACTATCCGGGACAGGGGGATAATTCACCCCTCCACTTT. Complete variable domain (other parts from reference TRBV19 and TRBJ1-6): DGGITQSPKYLFRKEGQNVTLSCEQNLNHDAMYWYRQDPGQGLRLIYYSQIVNDFQKGDIAEGYSVSREKKESFPLTVTSAQKNPTAFYLCASSQYYPGQGDNSPLHFGNGTRLTVT.

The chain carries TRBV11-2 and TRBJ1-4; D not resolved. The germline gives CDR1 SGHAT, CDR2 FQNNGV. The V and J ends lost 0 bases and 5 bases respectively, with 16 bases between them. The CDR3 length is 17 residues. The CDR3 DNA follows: TGTGCCAGCAGCTTAGAACACTTCGGGTCCCAAAATGAAAAACTGTTTTTT. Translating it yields CASSLEHFGSQNEKLFF.

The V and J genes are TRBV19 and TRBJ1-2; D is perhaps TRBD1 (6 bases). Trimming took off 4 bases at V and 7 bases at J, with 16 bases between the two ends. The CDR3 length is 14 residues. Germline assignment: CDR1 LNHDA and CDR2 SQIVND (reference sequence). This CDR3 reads CASSTGEQLPGYTF. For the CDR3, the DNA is TGTGCCAGTAGTACAGGGGAACAGTTACCTGGCTACACCTTC.

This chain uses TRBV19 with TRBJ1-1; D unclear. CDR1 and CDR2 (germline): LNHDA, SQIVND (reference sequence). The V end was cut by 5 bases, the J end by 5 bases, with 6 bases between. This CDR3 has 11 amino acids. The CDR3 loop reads CASSVGTEAFF. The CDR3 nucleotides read TGTGCCAGTAGTGTCGGGACTGAAGCTTTCTTT.

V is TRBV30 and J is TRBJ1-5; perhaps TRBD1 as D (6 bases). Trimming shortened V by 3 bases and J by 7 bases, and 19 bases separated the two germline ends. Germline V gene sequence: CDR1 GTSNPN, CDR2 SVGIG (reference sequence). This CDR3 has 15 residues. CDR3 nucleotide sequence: TGTGCCTGGAGCTACCCCACAGGGCTAAGGCAGCCCCAGCATTTT. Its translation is CAWSYPTGLRQPQHF.

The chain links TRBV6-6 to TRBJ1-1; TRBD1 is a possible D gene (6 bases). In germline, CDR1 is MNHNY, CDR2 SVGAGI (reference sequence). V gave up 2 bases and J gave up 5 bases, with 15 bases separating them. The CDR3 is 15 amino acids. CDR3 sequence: CASSYLRGLETEAFF. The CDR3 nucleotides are TGTGCCAGCAGTTACCTGCGGGGGCTGGAGACTGAAGCTTTCTTT.